This T cell receptor (beta chain) is from a study of PD-1 blockade in mismatch repair-deficient tumors. Profiled with immunoSEQ multiplex PCR; TCRdb holds only in-frame clones, not every one. This repertoire shows 60,000 to 70,000 clones, about nine tenths found once; its top ten account for over 11%. The V end lost 4 bases, the J end lost 4 bases, and 16 bases lay between the germline ends. CDR1 ENHRY and CDR2 SYGVKD come from the germline V gene. This CDR3 contains 15 residues. The TCR sequence derives from an adult with mismatch repair-deficient cancer. J is TRBJ1-1 and V is TRBV10-3; perhaps TRBD1 as D (5 bases). Sequenced material: peripheral blood, taken 52 weeks after starting pembrolizumab. In DNA form, the CDR3 reads TGTGCCATCAGTGGAGGGGCCTCCCAGGGCACTGAAGCTTTCTTT. Encoded protein: CAISGGASQGTEAFF.